The present TCR beta chain was sequenced within a study of T cells in localized non-small cell lung cancer. The data were produced by immunoSEQ multiplex PCR, yet TCRdb's version contains in-frame clones alone and is incomplete. The table includes about 40,000 clones, around 84% detected once. Trimming took 9 bases from V and 4 from J, leaving 20 bases between them. Germline CDR1 reads MNHEY; CDR2 reads SVGAGI. CDR3 length: 15 amino acids. The receptor was isolated from a man aged 18-49 years with stage I lung adenocarcinoma. This specimen consisted of peripheral blood, obtained before any cancer treatment. The chain couples TRBV6-5 to TRBJ2-3; D tentatively reads TRBD1 or TRBD2 (6 bases each). The CDR3 DNA reads as TGTGCCAGTCGTGCACCGGGGGCCTCAGCAGATACGCAGTATTTT. It specifies CASRAPGASADTQYF.